The T cell receptor beta chain under discussion was sequenced for a study of early T cells in non-severe SARS-CoV-2 infection. The V end was cut by 4 bases, the J end by 7 bases, with 4 bases between. Germline-derived CDR1 and CDR2 are MDHEN and SYDVKM. This CDR3 has 11 residues. This clonotype was seen just once. TCRdb called the 5' RACE reads again in MiXCR, with one record for every CDR3 protein. The table shows fewer than 95,000 distinct CDR3 sequences, with around 17% occurring only once. The sequenced sample was whole blood, obtained at baseline. The rearrangement joins TRBV28 to TRBJ2-2; D remains unclear. The clonotype was recovered from an adult who was a healthcare worker with PCR-confirmed SARS-CoV-2 infection or an uninfected control (not recorded which). DNA for the CDR3: TGTGCCAGCAGTTCGGTCGGGGAGCTGTTTTTT. It codes for CASSSVGELFF.